The 5 T cell receptor beta chains in this list originate from one sample, sequenced in a study of blood T cell repertoires in COVID-19. Profiled with immunoSEQ multiplex PCR; TCRdb holds only in-frame clones, not every one. Among about 180,000 clones listed, approximately 86% were seen once. What was sequenced was peripheral blood. These receptors were taken from a woman in her 30s with active or convalescent COVID-19.

The CDR3 region is CASSRTGTGESEAFF. The DNA for the CDR3 is TGTGCCAGCAGCCGGACCGGGACAGGGGAATCTGAAGCTTTCTTT. V gene TRBV11-2 combines with J gene TRBJ1-1, with 10 bases lining up with TRBD1. CDR3 length: 15 amino acids. The germline CDR1 and CDR2 sequences are SGHAT and FQNNGV. J lost 6 bases, V lost 5 bases, and 9 bases had no gene match.

The chain combines TRBV5-1 with TRBJ2-7; 8 bases agree with TRBD2. The V gene's germline CDR1 is SGHRS and CDR2 YFSETQ. The CDR3 is 15 residues long. J lost 7 bases, V lost 0 bases, and 9 bases had no gene match. The CDR3 DNA reads TGCGCCAGCAGCTTGGCTTTTACTAGCGGACAAGAGCAGTACTTC. It specifies CASSLAFTSGQEQYF.

The sample holds one count of this clone. The V call is TRBV2, the J call TRBJ1-5; possible D gene TRBD1, 6 bases. CDR1 and CDR2 (germline): SNHLY, FYNNEI. V was cut by 3 bases and J by 0 bases, with 9 bases left in between. The CDR3 loop spans 15 amino acids. The CDR3 DNA reads as TGTGCCAGCAGTGAGGACAGTCATAGCAATCAGCCCCAGCATTTT. Amino acids: CASSEDSHSNQPQHF. Complete variable domain (other parts from reference TRBV2 and TRBJ1-5): EPEVTQTPSHQVTQMGQEVILRCVPISNHLYFYWYRQILGQKVEFLVSFYNNEISEKSEIFDDQFSVERPDGSNFTLKIRSTKLEDSAMYFCASSEDSHSNQPQHFGDGTRLSIL.

The V gene is TRBV4-1, the J gene TRBJ2-5, with TRBD2 identical over 9 bases. The junction had 9 bases not matched to a gene; V was cut back by 7 bases and J by 6 bases. CDR3 length equals 14 residues. Germline values: CDR1 MGHRA, CDR2 YSYEKL. The CDR3 DNA reads TGCGCCAGCACCCCTAGCGGGGACAAGAAGACCCAGTACTTC. It codes for CASTPSGDKKTQYF.

This rearrangement joins TRBV27 to TRBJ2-7, with 7 bases that match TRBD1. Germline values: CDR1 MNHEY, CDR2 SMNVEV (reference sequence). The V segment lost 5 bases and the J segment 6 bases; nucleotides outside the gene matches: 10. CDR3 length: 14 amino acids. CDR3 residues: CASSPPGTVSEQYF. The CDR3 DNA is TGTGCCAGCAGTCCGCCCGGGACAGTCTCCGAGCAGTACTTC.